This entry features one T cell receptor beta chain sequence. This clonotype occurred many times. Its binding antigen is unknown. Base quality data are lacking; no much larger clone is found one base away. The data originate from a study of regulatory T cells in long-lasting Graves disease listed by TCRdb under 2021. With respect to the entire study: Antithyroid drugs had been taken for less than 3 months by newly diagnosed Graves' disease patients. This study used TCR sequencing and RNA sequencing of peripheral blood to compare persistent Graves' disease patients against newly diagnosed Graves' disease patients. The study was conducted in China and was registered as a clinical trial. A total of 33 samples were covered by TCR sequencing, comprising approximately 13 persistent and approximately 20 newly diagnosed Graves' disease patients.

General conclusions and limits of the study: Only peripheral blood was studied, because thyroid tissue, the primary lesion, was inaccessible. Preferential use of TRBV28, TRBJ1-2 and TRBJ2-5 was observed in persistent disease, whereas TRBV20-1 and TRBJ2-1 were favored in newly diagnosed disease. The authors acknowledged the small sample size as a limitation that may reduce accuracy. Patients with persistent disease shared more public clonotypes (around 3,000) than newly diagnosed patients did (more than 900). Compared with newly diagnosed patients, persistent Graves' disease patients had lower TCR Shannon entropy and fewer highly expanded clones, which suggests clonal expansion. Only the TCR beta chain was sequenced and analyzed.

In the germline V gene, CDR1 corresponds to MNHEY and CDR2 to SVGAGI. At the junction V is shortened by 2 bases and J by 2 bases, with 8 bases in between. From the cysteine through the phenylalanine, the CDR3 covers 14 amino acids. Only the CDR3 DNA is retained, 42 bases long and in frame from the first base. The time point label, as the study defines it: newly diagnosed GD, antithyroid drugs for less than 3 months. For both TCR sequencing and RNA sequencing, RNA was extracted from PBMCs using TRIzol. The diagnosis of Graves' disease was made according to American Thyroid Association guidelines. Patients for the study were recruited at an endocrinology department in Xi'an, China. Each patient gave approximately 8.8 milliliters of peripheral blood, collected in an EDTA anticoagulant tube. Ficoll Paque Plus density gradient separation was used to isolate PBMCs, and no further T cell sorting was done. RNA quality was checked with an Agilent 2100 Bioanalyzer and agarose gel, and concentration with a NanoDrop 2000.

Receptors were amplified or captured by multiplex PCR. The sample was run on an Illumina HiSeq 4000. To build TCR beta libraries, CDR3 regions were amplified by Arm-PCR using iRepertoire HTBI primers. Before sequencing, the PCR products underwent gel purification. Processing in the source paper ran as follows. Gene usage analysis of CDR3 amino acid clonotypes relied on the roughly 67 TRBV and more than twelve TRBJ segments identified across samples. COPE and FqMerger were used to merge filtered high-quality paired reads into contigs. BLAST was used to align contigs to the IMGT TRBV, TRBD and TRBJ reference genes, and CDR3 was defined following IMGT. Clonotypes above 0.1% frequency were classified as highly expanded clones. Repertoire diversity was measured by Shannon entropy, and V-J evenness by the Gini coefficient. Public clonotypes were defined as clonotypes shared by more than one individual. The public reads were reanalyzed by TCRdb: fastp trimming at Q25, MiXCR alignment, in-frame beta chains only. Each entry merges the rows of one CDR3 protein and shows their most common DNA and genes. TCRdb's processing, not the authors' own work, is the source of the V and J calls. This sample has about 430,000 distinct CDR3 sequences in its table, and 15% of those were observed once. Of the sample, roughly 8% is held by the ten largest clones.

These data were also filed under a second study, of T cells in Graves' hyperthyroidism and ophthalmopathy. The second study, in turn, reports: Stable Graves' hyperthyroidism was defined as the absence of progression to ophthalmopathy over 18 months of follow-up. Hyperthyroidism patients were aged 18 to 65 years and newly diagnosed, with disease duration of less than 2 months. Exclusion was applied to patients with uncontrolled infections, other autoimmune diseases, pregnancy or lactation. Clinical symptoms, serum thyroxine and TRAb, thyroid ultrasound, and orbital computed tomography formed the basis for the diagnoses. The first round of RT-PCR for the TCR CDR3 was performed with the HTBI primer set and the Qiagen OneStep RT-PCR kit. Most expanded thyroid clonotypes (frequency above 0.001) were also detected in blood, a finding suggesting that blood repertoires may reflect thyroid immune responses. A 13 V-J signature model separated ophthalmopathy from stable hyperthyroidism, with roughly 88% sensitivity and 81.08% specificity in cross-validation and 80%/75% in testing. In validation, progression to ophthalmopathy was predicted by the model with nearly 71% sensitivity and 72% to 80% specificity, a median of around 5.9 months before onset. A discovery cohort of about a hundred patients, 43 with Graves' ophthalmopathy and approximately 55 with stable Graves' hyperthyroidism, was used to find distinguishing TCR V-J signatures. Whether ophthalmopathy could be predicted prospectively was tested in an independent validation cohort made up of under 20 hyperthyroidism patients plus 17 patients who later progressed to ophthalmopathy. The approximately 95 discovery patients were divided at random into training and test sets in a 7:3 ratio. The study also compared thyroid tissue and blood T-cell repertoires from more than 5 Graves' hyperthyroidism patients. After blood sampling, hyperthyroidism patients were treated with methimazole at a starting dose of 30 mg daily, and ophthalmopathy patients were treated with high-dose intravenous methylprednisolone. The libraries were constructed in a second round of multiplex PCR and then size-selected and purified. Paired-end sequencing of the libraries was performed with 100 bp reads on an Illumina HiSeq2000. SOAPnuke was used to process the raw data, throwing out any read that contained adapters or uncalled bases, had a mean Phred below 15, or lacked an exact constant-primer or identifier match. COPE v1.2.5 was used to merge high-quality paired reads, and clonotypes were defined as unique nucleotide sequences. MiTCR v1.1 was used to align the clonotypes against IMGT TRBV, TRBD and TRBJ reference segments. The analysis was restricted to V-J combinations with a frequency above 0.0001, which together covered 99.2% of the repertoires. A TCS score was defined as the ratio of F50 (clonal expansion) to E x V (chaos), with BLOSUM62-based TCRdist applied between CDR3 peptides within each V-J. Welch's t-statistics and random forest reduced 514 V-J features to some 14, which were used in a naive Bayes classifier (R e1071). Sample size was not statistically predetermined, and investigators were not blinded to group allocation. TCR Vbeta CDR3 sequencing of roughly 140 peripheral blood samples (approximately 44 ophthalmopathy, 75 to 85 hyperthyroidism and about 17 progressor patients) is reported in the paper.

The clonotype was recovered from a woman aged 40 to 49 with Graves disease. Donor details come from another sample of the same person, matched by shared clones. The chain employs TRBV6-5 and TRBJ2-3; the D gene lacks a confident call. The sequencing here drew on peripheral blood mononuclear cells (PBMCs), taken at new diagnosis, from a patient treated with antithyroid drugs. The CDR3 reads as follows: CASSYGPDTDTQYF. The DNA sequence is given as TGTGCCAGCAGTTACGGGCCGGACACAGATACGCAGTATTTT.